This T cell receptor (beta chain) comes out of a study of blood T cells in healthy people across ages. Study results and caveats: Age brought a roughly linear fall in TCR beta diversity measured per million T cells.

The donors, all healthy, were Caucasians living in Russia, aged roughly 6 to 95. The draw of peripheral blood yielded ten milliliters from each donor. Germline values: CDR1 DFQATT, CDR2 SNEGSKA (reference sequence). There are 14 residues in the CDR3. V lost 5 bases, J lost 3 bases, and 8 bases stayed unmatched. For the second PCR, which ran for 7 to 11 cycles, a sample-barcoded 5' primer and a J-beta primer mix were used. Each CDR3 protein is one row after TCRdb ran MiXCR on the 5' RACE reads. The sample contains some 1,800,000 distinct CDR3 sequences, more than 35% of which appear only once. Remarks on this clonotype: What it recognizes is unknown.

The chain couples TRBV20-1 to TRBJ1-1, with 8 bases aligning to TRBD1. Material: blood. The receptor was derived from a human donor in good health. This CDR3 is CSAPRQGRYTEAFF. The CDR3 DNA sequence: TGCAGTGCTCCCCGACAGGGGAGGTACACTGAAGCTTTCTTT.